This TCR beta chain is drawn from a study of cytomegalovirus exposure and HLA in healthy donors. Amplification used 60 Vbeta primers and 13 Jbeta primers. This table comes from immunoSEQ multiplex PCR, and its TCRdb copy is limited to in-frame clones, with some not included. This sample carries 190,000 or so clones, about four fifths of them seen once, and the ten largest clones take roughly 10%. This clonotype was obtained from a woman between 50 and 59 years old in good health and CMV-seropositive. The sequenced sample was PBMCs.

CDR3 DNA sequence: TGCAGCGTTTACGGACAGGGGGTTAAGAACAATGAGCAGTTCTTC. It yields the protein CSVYGQGVKNNEQFF. The chain couples TRBV29-1 to TRBJ2-1; TRBD1 matches 10 bases. This CDR3 comprises 15 residues. The V segment lost 5 bases and the J segment 5 bases; nucleotides outside the gene matches: 9. Looked up from germline, CDR1 is SQVTM and CDR2 is ANQGSEA.